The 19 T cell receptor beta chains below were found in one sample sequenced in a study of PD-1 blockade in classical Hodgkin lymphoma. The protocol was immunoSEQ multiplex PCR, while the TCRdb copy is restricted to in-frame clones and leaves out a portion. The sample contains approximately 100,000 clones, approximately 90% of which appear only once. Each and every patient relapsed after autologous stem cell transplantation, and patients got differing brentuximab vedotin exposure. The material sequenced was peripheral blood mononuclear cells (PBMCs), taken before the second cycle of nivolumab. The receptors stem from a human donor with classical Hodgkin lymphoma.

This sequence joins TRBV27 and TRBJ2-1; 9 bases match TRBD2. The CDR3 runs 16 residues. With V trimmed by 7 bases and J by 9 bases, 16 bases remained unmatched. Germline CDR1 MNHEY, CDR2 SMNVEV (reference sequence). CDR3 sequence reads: CASTKRISGLAAEQFF. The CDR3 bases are TGTGCCAGCACCAAAAGAATATCGGGACTAGCCGCTGAGCAGTTCTTC.

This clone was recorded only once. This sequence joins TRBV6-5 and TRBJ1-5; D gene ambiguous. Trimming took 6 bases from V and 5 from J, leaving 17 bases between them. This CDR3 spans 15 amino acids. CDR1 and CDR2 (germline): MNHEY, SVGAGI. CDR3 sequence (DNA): TGTGCCAGCAGACCCTTCGTATCGTCTGATCAGCCCCAGCATTTT. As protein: CASRPFVSSDQPQHF.

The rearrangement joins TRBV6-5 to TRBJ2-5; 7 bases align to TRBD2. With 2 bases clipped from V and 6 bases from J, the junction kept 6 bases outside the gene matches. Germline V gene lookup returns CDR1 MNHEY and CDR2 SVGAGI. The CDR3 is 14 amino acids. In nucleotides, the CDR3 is TGTGCCAGCAGTTACGGGGGGGGTGTAAAGACCCAGTACTTC. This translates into CASSYGGGVKTQYF.

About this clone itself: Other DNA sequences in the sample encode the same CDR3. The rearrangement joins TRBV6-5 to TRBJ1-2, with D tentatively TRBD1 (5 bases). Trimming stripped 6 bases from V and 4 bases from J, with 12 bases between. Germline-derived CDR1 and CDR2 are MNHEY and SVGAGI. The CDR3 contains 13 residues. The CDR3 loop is CASSYGGSYGYTF. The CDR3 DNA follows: TGTGCCAGCAGCTACGGGGGATCCTATGGCTACACCTTC.

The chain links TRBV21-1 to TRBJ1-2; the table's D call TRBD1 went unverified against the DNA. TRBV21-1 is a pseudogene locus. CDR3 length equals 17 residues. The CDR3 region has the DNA TGTGCCAGCAGCAAAGCTTTTCGAGGGACAGGGTATGATGGCTACACCTTC. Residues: CASSKAFRGTGYDGYTF.

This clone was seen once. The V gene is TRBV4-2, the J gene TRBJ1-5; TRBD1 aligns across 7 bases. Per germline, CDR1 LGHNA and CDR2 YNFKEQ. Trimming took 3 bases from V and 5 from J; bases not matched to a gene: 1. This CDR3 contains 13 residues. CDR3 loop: CASSHTGDQPQHF. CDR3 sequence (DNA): TGTGCCAGCAGCCATACAGGGGATCAGCCCCAGCATTTT.

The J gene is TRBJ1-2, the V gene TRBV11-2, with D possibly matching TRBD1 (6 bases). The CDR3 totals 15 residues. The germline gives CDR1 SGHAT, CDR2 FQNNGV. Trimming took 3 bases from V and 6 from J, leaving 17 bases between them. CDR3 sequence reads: CASSFIRRGADGYTF. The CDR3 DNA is TGTGCCAGCAGCTTTATCCGACGGGGGGCGGATGGCTACACCTTC.

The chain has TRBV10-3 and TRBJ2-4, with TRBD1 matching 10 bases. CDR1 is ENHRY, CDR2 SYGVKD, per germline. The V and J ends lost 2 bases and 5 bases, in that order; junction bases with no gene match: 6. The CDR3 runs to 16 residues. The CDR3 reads CAISERQGAGENIQYF. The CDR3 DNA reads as TGTGCCATCAGTGAGCGACAGGGGGCAGGGGAAAACATTCAGTACTTC.

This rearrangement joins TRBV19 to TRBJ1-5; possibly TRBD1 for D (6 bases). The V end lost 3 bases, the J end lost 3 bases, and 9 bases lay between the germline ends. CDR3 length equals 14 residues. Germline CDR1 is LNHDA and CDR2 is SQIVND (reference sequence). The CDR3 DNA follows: TGTGCCAGTAGTATGGGGGGGCCCAATCAGCCCCAGCATTTT. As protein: CASSMGGPNQPQHF.

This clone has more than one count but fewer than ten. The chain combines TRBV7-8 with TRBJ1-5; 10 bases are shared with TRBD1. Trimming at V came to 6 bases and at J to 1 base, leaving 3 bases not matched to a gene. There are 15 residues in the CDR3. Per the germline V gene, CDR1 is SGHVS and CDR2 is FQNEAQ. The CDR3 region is CASRRDRGSNQPQHF. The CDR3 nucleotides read TGTGCCAGCAGACGGGACAGGGGCAGCAATCAGCCCCAGCATTTT.

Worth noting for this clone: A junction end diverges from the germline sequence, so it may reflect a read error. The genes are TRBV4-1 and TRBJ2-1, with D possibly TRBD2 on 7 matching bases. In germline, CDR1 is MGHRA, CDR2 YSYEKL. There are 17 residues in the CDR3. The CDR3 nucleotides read TGCGCCAGCAGCAAAGAAATATTGCGGGGGCCCTACAATGGGCAGTTCTTC. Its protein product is CASSKEILRGPYNGQFF.

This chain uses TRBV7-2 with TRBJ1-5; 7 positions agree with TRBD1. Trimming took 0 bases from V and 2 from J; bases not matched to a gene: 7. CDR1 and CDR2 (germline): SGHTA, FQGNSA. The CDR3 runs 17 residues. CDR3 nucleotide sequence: TGTGCCAGCAGCTTAGCCCCGGTCGGGACAGGCAATCAGCCCCAGCATTTT. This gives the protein CASSLAPVGTGNQPQHF.

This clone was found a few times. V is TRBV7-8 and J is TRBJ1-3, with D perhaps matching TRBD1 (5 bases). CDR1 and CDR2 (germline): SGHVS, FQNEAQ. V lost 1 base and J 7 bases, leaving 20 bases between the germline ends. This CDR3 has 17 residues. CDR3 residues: CASSLVNYGGSGNTIYF. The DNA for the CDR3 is TGTGCCAGCAGCTTAGTAAACTATGGGGGGTCAGGCAACACCATATATTTT.

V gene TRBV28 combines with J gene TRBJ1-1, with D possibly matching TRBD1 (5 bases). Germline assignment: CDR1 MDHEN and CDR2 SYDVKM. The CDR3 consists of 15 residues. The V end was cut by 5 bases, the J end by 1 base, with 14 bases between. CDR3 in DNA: TGTGCCAGCAGTACCCTTTGGGGGGGGAACACTGAAGCTTTCTTT. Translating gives CASSTLWGGNTEAFF. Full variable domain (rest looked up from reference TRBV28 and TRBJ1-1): DVKVTQSSRYLVKRTGEKVFLECVQDMDHENMFWYRQDPGLGLRLIYFSYDVKMKEKGDIPEGYSVSREKKERFSLILESASTNQTSMYLCASSTLWGGNTEAFFGQGTRLTVV.

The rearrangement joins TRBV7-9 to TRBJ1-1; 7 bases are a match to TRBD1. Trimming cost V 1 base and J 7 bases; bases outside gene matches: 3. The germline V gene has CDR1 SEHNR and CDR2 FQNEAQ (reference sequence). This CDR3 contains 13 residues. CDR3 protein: CASSLGTGLEAFF. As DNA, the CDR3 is TGTGCCAGCAGCTTAGGGACAGGCCTTGAAGCTTTCTTT.

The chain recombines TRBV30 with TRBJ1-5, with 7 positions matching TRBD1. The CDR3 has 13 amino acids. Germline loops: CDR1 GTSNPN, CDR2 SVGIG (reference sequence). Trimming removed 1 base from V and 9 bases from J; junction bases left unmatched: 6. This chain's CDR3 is CAWSGRGFLPQHF. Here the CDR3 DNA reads TGTGCCTGGAGTGGCAGGGGGTTTTTGCCCCAGCATTTT.

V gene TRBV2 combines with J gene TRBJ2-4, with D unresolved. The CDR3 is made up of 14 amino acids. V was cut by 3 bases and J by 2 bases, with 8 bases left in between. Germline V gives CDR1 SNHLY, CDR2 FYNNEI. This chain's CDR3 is CASSDKFTKNIQYF. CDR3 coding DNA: TGTGCCAGCAGTGATAAGTTTACCAAAAACATTCAGTACTTC.

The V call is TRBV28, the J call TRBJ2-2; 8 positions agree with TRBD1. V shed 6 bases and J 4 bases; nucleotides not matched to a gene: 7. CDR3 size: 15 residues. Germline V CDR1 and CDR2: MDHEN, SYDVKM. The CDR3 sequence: CASRGTGESTGELFF. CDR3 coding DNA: TGTGCCAGCAGGGGGACAGGAGAAAGCACCGGGGAGCTGTTTTTT. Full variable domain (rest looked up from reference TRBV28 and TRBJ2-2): DVKVTQSSRYLVKRTGEKVFLECVQDMDHENMFWYRQDPGLGLRLIYFSYDVKMKEKGDIPEGYSVSREKKERFSLILESASTNQTSMYLCASRGTGESTGELFFGEGSRLTVL.

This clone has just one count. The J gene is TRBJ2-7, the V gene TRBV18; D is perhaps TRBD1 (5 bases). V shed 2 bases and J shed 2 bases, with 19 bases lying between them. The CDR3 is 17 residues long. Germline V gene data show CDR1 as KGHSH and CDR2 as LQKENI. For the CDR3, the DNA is TGTGCCAGCTCACCATTTGGTGCAGGGAACTCTCCCTACGAGCAGTACTTC. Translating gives CASSPFGAGNSPYEQYF. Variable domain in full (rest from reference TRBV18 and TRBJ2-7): NAGVMQNPRHLVRRRGQEARLRCSPMKGHSHVYWYRQLPEEGLKFMVYLQKENIIDESGMPKERFSAEFPKEGPSILRIQQVVRGDSAAYFCASSPFGAGNSPYEQYFGPGTRLTVT.